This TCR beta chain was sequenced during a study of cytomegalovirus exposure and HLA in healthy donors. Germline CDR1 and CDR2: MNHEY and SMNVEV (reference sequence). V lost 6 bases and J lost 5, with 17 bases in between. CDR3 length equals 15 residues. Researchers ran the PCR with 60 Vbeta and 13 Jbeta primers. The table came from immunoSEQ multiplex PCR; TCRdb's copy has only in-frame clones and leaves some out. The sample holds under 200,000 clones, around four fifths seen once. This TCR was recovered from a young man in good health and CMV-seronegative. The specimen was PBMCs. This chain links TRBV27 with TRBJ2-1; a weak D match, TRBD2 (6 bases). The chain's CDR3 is CASRPYGSGHNEQFF. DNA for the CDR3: TGTGCCAGCAGACCGTACGGGAGCGGACACAATGAGCAGTTCTTC.